Detailed here is one T cell receptor beta chain. Its target is not known. This entry is derived from a study of shared clonotypes between healthy human individuals. The study's findings and limits: The sampled material consisted only of blood, and tissue repertoires are likely to differ. Rarefaction exposed incomplete sorted-subset sequencing despite large depth.

Genomic DNA per cell subset filled all wells of several immunoSEQ plates. Sequenced by immunoSEQ multiplex PCR; TCRdb stores in-frame clones only, minus some. In the table there are some 1 million clones, about 75% of which are singletons. This CDR3 comprises 15 residues. V was clipped by 0 bases and J by 2 bases, with 10 bases between them. Germline CDR1 is SGHNT and CDR2 is YYREEE (reference sequence). Memory CD4+ cells were the fraction left after CD45RA+ naive selection. The source material was memory CD4+ T cells sorted from blood. As to subset: CD45RA-negative fraction. This receptor was identified in a man aged 18 to 30 in good health. The V and J genes are TRBV5-4 and TRBJ2-3, with no clear D. The CDR3 is CASSLGAVTTDTQYF. The CDR3 DNA reads as TGTGCCAGCAGCTTGGGGGCGGTGACCACAGATACGCAGTATTTT.